This T cell receptor beta chain was retrieved from a study of regulatory T cells in long-lasting Graves disease. The time point here: newly diagnosed GD, antithyroid drugs for less than 3 months. There was RNA extracted from PBMCs, and the TCR library was made from it. CDR3-region Arm-PCR and iRepertoire HTBI primers produced the TCR beta libraries. TCRdb re-derived calls from the multiplex PCR reads in MiXCR, one entry per CDR3 protein. The sample carries about 210,000 distinct CDR3 sequences, roughly 19% recorded once. This clonotype was counted ten times or more. Antigen unknown. Study-level results: More public clonotypes were shared by persistent patients (around 2,600) than by new patients (about 970).

The same sample was also studied in work on T cells in Graves' hyperthyroidism and ophthalmopathy.

This TCR came from a woman in her twenties or thirties with Graves disease. Source: peripheral blood mononuclear cells (PBMCs), taken at new diagnosis, from a patient treated with antithyroid drugs.

CDR3 nucleotide sequence: TGTGCCAGCAGTCTGGGGGCTTCCTACGAGCAGTACTTC. Encoded protein: CASSLGASYEQYF. The chain carries TRBV12-3 or TRBV12-4 and TRBJ2-7; a possible D gene is TRBD1 (6 bases). V dropped 5 bases and J dropped 1 base, with 9 bases sitting between them. The CDR3 is 13 amino acids.